The 25 T cell receptor beta chains below come from one sample, sequenced in a study of T cell clonality in common variable immunodeficiency. Overall study findings and caveats: Fewer deletions and N-nucleotide insertions were reportedly seen in common variable immunodeficiency TCR beta sequences.

The method was immunoSEQ multiplex PCR; TCRdb's version includes in-frame clones alone and lacks a portion of them. The profile covers fewer than 15,000 clones, none occurring a single time. For these receptors, no antigen is known. Sequences were obtained from peripheral blood mononuclear cells. All receptors derive from a human donor with common variable immunodeficiency.

This clone appeared a few times. The sequenced fragment ends 3 residues before the CDR3 boundary, so the rest is inferred from the germline J gene. The V call is TRBV7-2, the J call TRBJ1-6; 9 nucleotides line up with TRBD1. After removal of 5 bases from V and 10 bases from J, the junction contained 9 bases not matched to a gene. The CDR3 runs 15 residues. The germline V gene has CDR1 SGHTA and CDR2 FQGNSA. This CDR3 reads CASSPARQGVSPLHF. CDR3 DNA, as far as it was read: TGTGCCAGCAGCCCAGCCAGACAGGGGGTATCACCC.

On this clone itself: The read finishes 3 residues shy of the CDR3 end, and the germline J gene is used to complete it. The V and J genes are TRBV30 and TRBJ1-1, with D unresolved. CDR3 length: 12 residues. CDR1 and CDR2 from the germline V gene are GTSNPN and SVGIG (reference sequence). The CDR3 sequence: CAWSTADSRAFF. Incomplete CDR3 DNA: TGTGCCTGGAGCACAGCGGACTCGAGG.

The CDR3 reads CAWGGRGGAGTDTQYF. Partial CDR3 DNA: TGTGCCTGGGGTGGGCGCGGGGGGGCAGGCACAGATACG. V usage is TRBV30 and J usage is TRBJ2-3; TRBD2 matches at 9 bases. The read terminates 3 residues ahead of where the CDR3 ends, so the germline J gene completes it. From germline, CDR1 is GTSNPN and CDR2 SVGIG (reference sequence). This CDR3 contains 16 residues. J gave up 1 base and V 5 bases, and 10 bases lay outside the gene matches.

This clone is labeled as medium-sized. The DNA ends 3 residues before the CDR3 does, and the rest of the CDR3 is filled in from the germline J gene. V and J are TRBV6-2 or TRBV6-3 and TRBJ2-7; 9 nucleotides agree with TRBD1. V shed 6 bases, J shed 3 bases, and the junction held 6 bases outside the gene matches. The CDR3 has 14 residues. Per germline, CDR1 MNHEY and CDR2 SVGEGT. The chain's CDR3 is CASRGGQGYYEQYF. The sequenced CDR3 bases are TGTGCCAGCAGGGGGGGACAGGGATACTACGAG.

The sample holds a few counts of this clone. From the germline J gene comes the end of the CDR3, since the read stops 3 residues before it. This chain joins TRBV2 and TRBJ2-3, with 12 bases that match TRBD1. This CDR3 is built from 15 residues. Germline-derived CDR1 and CDR2 are SNHLY and FYNNEI. After removal of 5 bases from V and 4 bases from J, the junction contained 4 bases not matched to a gene. Partial CDR3 DNA: TGTGCCAGCAGTCGGGACAGGGGGCAGTCAGATACG. Amino acid sequence: CASSRDRGQSDT. The whole CDR3 sequence is CASSRDRGQSDTQYF.

Remarks on this clone: The read terminates 3 residues ahead of where the CDR3 ends, so the germline J gene completes it. The rearrangement uses TRBV18 and TRBJ2-1; D not certain. The CDR3 contains 16 residues. Looked up from germline, CDR1 is KGHSH and CDR2 is LQKENI. The V end was cut by 3 bases, the J end by 4 bases, with 16 bases between. Incomplete CDR3 DNA: TGTGCCAGCTCACCCGCGATCCGGGTCCAATACAATGAG. Its protein is CASSPAIRVQYNE. The whole CDR3 protein is CASSPAIRVQYNEQFF.

To note about this clone: The read terminates 3 residues ahead of where the CDR3 ends, so the germline J gene completes it. The chain uses TRBV13 and TRBJ2-7, with 8 bases fitting TRBD1. CDR3 length: 16 amino acids. CDR1 and CDR2 from the germline V gene are PRHDT and FYEKMQ (reference sequence). The trim removed 0 bases at V and 5 bases at J, leaving 9 bases unmatched. CDR3 DNA (partial): TGTGCCAGCAGCTTAGGCACGACAGGGGTGCTGAACGAG. It is translated as CASSLGTTGVLNE. The entire CDR3 protein is CASSLGTTGVLNEQYF.

As to this clone: The CDR3 goes on 3 residues after the read ends, and that part is filled in from the germline J gene. The V gene is TRBV11-2, the J gene TRBJ2-7; D unresolved. In germline, CDR1 is SGHAT, CDR2 FQNNGV. The V end lost 2 bases, the J end lost 5 bases, and 7 bases lay between the germline ends. The CDR3 is made up of 12 amino acids. CDR3 protein: CASSLKRDEQYF. The covered CDR3 bases are TGTGCCAGCAGCTTAAAAAGGGACGAG.

There are a few counts of this clone. Read coverage stops 3 residues before the CDR3 terminus; the germline J gene supplies the remainder. J is TRBJ1-3 and V is TRBV23-1; perhaps TRBD1 as D (6 bases). TRBV23-1 carries the ORF label, with uncertain function. Trimming shortened V by 1 base and J by 1 base, and 20 bases separated the two germline ends. This CDR3 contains 19 residues. CDR3 DNA (partial): TGCGCCAGCAGTCAATTCTCAGGACAGACAAACCTATCTGGAAACACC. Translated: CASSQFSGQTNLSGNT. The CDR3 in full is CASSQFSGQTNLSGNTIYF.

Incomplete CDR3 DNA: TGTGCCAGCAGCTTAGGGACTAGCGCCTCCTACGAG. Amino acids: CASSLGTSASYE. The entire CDR3 protein is CASSLGTSASYEQYF. The V gene is TRBV7-9, the J gene TRBJ2-7; 9 bases line up with TRBD2. The read stops 3 residues short of the end of the CDR3; the missing end is completed from the germline J gene. The V segment lost 1 base and the J segment 0 bases; nucleotides outside the gene matches: 1. Looked up from germline, CDR1 is SEHNR and CDR2 is FQNEAQ (reference sequence). The CDR3 loop spans 15 amino acids.

The table lists this clone with many counts. The sequence runs out 3 residues before the end of the CDR3; the remainder is reconstructed from the germline J gene. V gene TRBV7-3 combines with J gene TRBJ2-2; tentatively, D is TRBD1 (5 bases). The ends were cut back, 2 bases at V and 4 bases at J, with 14 bases in the middle. Germline V gives CDR1 SGHTA, CDR2 FQGTGA. This CDR3 region has 16 residues. CDR3: CASSLLGRTSTGELFF. CDR3 bases read: TGTGCCAGCAGCTTACTGGGGCGAACCAGCACCGGGGAG.

This clone was found a few times. The CDR3 is cut off 3 residues early in the read; its end comes from the germline J gene. The chain links TRBV19 to TRBJ2-3; 12 bases are shared with TRBD2. The V gene's germline CDR1 is LNHDA and CDR2 SQIVND (reference sequence). This CDR3 has 14 amino acids. V dropped 6 bases and J dropped 3; count of bases not matched to a gene: 1. Partial CDR3 DNA: TGTGCCAGTAGACTAGCGGGGGGAACAGATACG. Its protein is CASRLAGGTDT. The entire CDR3 reads CASRLAGGTDTQYF.

This clone was counted only a few times. The read gets to within 3 residues of the CDR3 end, and the germline J gene fills in the rest. This sequence joins TRBV7-2 and TRBJ1-2, with D perhaps TRBD1 (5 bases). The CDR3 runs to 14 residues. Germline V gives CDR1 SGHTA, CDR2 FQGNSA. The V end lost 1 base, the J end lost 4 bases, and 10 bases lay between the germline ends. The CDR3 protein is CASSLDGGGYGYTF. CDR3 DNA (partial): TGTGCCAGCAGCTTAGATGGGGGGGGCTATGGC.

Turning to this clone: The read ends 3 residues early relative to the CDR3; the germline J gene fills the gap. V usage is TRBV30 and J usage is TRBJ2-7; tentatively, D is TRBD1 or TRBD2 (6 bases each). CDR3 size: 15 residues. The germline V and J ends were trimmed by 5 bases and 0 bases, with 17 bases remaining between them. The V gene's germline CDR1 is GTSNPN and CDR2 SVGIG (reference sequence). The CDR3 reads CAWETGGGPSYEQYF. The CDR3 bases that were read are TGTGCCTGGGAAACCGGAGGGGGTCCCTCCTACGAG.

In its sample, this clone ranks as medium-sized. Read data end 3 residues before the CDR3 end; the end is taken from the germline J gene. V usage is TRBV5-1 and J usage is TRBJ1-2, with 8 nucleotides matching TRBD1. This CDR3 has 15 amino acids. Per germline, CDR1 SGHRS and CDR2 YFSETQ. CDR3 bases read: TGCGCCAGCAGCCCGGTGATGACAGGGGCGAACGGC. This encodes CASSPVMTGANG. The entire CDR3 is CASSPVMTGANGYTF.

A few counts support this clone. The CDR3 end falls 3 residues outside the read, so it is completed with the germline J gene. The V and J genes are TRBV19 and TRBJ2-6, with 14 nucleotides matching TRBD2. The CDR3 totals 19 residues. Trimming at V came to 6 bases and at J to 0 bases, leaving 7 bases not matched to a gene. Germline V gene sequence: CDR1 LNHDA, CDR2 SQIVND (reference sequence). The sequenced part of the CDR3 DNA is TGTGCCAGTAGCCTCCGGACTAGCGGGGGGTCCTCTGGGGCCAACGTC. It yields the protein CASSLRTSGGSSGANV. The complete CDR3 protein is CASSLRTSGGSSGANVLTF.

Comments on this clone: The CDR3 goes on 3 residues after the read ends, and that part is filled in from the germline J gene. The gene calls are TRBV7-2 and TRBJ1-1; the D gene is possibly TRBD1 (6 bases). CDR3 length: 13 amino acids. Per the germline V gene, CDR1 is SGHTA and CDR2 is FQGNSA. V lost 6 bases and J lost 6, with 14 bases in between. CDR3 amino acids: CASRLQGGAEAFF. The covered CDR3 bases are TGTGCCAGCAGGTTACAGGGTGGGGCTGAA.

This clone was picked up a small number of times. The CDR3 goes on 3 residues after the read ends, and that part is filled in from the germline J gene. This chain connects TRBV19 to TRBJ1-2, with D uncertain. V gave up 1 base and J gave up 2 bases, with 11 bases separating them. This CDR3 region has 15 residues. Germline assignment: CDR1 LNHDA and CDR2 SQIVND (reference sequence). The CDR3 bases that were read are TGTGCCAGTAGTATAGTTACACCAAGGAACTATGGC. Translated, it gives CASSIVTPRNYG. The full CDR3 is CASSIVTPRNYGYTF.

This clone was detected ten times or more. The read terminates 3 residues ahead of where the CDR3 ends, so the germline J gene completes it. This chain connects TRBV19 to TRBJ1-5; tentative D call: TRBD1 (5 bases). CDR1 and CDR2 from the germline V gene are LNHDA and SQIVND (reference sequence). V lost 6 bases to trimming and J lost 2 bases, with 17 bases between them. The CDR3 totals 16 residues. The CDR3 is CASSQYNAGGNQPQHF. The covered CDR3 bases are TGTGCCAGTAGCCAATACAATGCGGGGGGCAATCAGCCC.

This clone was found many times. From the germline J gene comes the end of the CDR3, since the read stops 3 residues before it. V and J are TRBV19 and TRBJ1-6, with a tentative D call TRBD1 (5 bases). The ends were cut back, 5 bases at V and 8 bases at J, with 10 bases in the middle. The CDR3 is 13 residues long. Germline V gives CDR1 LNHDA, CDR2 SQIVND (reference sequence). The CDR3 protein is CASSLQGYSPLHF. The sequenced part of the CDR3 DNA is TGTGCCAGTAGTCTCCAGGGTTATTCACCC.

This clone occurred a few times. The read falls 3 residues short of the CDR3 end, and the missing part is taken from the germline J gene. The chain employs TRBV18 and TRBJ2-2; 9 nucleotides align to TRBD1. The germline V gene has CDR1 KGHSH and CDR2 LQKENI. V shed 3 bases and J 3 bases; nucleotides not matched to a gene: 14. The CDR3 is made up of 19 amino acids. Here the CDR3 reads CASSPLRLLRDRDTGELFF. The covered CDR3 bases are TGTGCCAGCTCACCGCTTAGACTTCTCCGGGACAGGGACACCGGGGAG.

This clone is classed as medium-sized. The read finishes 3 residues shy of the CDR3 end, and the germline J gene is used to complete it. J is TRBJ1-2 and V is TRBV29-1, with 9 bases lining up with TRBD1. V shed 5 bases and J 3 bases; nucleotides not matched to a gene: 1. CDR1 is SQVTM, CDR2 ANQGSEA, per germline. CDR3 length: 12 amino acids. The CDR3 bases that were read are TGCAGCGTTCGGACAGGGGACTATGGC. This translates into CSVRTGDYG. The whole CDR3 protein is CSVRTGDYGYTF.

As to this clone: The read falls 3 residues short of the CDR3 end, and the missing part is taken from the germline J gene. The chain joins TRBV20-1 to TRBJ2-1; 8 positions agree with TRBD2. Germline V CDR1 and CDR2: DFQATT, SNEGSKA (reference sequence). J lost 0 bases, V lost 7 bases, and 8 bases had no gene match. This CDR3 has 15 residues. CDR3 bases read: TGCAGTGTTCGGTCACTAGCGGCCTCCTACAATGAG. It specifies CSVRSLAASYNE. The whole CDR3 region reads CSVRSLAASYNEQFF.

Of note for this clone: Coverage ceases 3 residues before the CDR3 finishes, and the germline J gene fills in the end. The chain uses TRBV7-9 and TRBJ2-2; TRBD1 matches 9 bases. Germline CDR1 reads SEHNR; CDR2 reads FQNEAQ (reference sequence). CDR3 size: 15 residues. The V and J ends lost 6 bases and 4 bases, in that order; junction bases with no gene match: 6. CDR3 DNA, as far as it was read: TGTGCCAGCAGGTACAGGGGGCTTGTCACCGGGGAG. Translating it yields CASRYRGLVTGE. The CDR3 reads in full as CASRYRGLVTGELFF.

This clone has just a few counts. The read ends 3 residues before the CDR3 terminus; that terminus is restored from the germline J gene. The J gene is TRBJ2-7, the V gene TRBV19; 9 bases line up with TRBD1. The CDR3 has 13 amino acids. Germline V lookup: CDR1 LNHDA, CDR2 SQIVND (reference sequence). The junction had 0 bases not matched to a gene; V was cut back by 3 bases and J by 3 bases. CDR3 bases read: TGTGCCAGTAGTATGACAGGGGGCTACGAG. As protein: CASSMTGGYE. The whole CDR3 protein reads CASSMTGGYEQYF. The full variable domain, completed using reference TRBV19 and TRBJ2-7, is DGGITQSPKYLFRKEGQNVTLSCEQNLNHDAMYWYRQDPGQGLRLIYYSQIVNDFQKGDIAEGYSVSREKKESFPLTVTSAQKNPTAFYLCASSMTGGYEQYFGPGTRLTVT.